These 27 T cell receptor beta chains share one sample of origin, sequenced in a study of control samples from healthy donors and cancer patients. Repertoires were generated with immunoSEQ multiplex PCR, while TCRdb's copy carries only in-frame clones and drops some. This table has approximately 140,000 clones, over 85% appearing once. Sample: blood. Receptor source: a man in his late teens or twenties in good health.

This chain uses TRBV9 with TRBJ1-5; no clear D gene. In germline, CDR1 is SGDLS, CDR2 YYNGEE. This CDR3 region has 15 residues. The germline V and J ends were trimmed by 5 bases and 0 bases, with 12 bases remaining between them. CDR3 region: CASSPDGLSNQPQHF. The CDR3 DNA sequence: TGTGCCAGCAGTCCTGACGGGCTTAGCAATCAGCCCCAGCATTTT.

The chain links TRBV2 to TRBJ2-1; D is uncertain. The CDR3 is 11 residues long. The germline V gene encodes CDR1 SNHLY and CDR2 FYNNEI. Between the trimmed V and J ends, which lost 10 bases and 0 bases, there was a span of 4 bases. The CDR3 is CAKSSYNEQFF. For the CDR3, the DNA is TGTGCCAAGAGCTCCTACAATGAGCAGTTCTTC.

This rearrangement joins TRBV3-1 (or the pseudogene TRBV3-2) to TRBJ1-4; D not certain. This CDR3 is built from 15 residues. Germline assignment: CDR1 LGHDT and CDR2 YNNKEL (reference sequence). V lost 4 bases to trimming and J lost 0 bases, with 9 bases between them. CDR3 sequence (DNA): TGTGCCAGCAGCCCAAAGGCCGCAACTAATGAAAAACTGTTTTTT. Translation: CASSPKAATNEKLFF.

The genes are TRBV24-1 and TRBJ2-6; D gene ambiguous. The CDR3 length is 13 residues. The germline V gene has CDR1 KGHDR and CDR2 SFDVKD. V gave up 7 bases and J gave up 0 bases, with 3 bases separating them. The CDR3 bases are TGTGCCACCAGGGCCTCTGGGGCCAACGTCCTGACTTTC. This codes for CATRASGANVLTF.

The CDR3 DNA sequence: TGTGCCAGTAGTCCGGACAGGGGATATGAAAAACTGTTTTTT. Its translation: CASSPDRGYEKLFF. J is TRBJ1-4 and V is TRBV19; 9 bases agree with TRBD1. Germline V lookup: CDR1 LNHDA, CDR2 SQIVND (reference sequence). V was clipped by 5 bases and J by 6 bases; unmatched bases: 4. The CDR3 has 14 amino acids.

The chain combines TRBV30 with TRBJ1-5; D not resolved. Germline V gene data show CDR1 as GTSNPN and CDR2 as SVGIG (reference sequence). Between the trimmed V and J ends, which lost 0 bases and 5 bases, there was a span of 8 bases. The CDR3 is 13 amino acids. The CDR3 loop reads CAWSVMGDQPQHF. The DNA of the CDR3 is TGTGCCTGGAGTGTGATGGGCGATCAGCCCCAGCATTTT.

The CDR3 region is CASSGGPRGRGGELFF. For the CDR3, the DNA is TGTGCCAGCAGTGGGGGGCCAAGGGGGCGCGGCGGGGAGCTGTTTTTT. The chain joins TRBV3-1 (or the pseudogene TRBV3-2) to TRBJ2-2; TRBD1 might be the D (7 bases). V was pared by 6 bases and J by 7 bases, with 21 bases between. Germline V lookup: CDR1 LGHDT, CDR2 YNNKEL (reference sequence). CDR3 length equals 16 residues.

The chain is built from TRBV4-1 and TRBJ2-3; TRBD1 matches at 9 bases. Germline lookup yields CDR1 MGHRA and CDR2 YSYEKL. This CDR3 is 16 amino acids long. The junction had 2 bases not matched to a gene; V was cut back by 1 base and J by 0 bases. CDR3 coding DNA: TGCGCCAGCAGCCAAGTAGGGACAGGGAGCACAGATACGCAGTATTTT. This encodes CASSQVGTGSTDTQYF.

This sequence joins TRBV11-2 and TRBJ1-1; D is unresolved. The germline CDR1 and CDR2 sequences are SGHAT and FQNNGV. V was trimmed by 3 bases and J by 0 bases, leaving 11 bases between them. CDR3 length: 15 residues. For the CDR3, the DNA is TGTGCCAGCAGCTTGAGTGGAGGCATGAACACTGAAGCTTTCTTT. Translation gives CASSLSGGMNTEAFF.

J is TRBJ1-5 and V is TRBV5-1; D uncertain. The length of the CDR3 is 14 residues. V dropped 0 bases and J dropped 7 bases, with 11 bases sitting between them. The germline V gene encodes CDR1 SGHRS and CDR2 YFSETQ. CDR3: CASSLDQGEQPQHF. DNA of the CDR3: TGCGCCAGCAGCTTGGATCAAGGAGAACAGCCCCAGCATTTT.

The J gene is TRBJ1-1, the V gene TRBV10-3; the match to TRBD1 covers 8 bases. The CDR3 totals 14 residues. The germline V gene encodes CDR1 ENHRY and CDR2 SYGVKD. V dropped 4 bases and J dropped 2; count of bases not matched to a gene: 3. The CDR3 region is CAISGTGQNTEAFF. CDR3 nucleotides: TGTGCCATCAGTGGGACAGGGCAAAACACTGAAGCTTTCTTT.

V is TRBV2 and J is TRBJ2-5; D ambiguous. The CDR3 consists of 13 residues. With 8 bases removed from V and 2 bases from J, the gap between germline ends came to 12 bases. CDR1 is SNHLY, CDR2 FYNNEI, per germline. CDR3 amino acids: CASLRLGQETQYF. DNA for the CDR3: TGTGCCAGCCTTAGATTAGGGCAAGAGACCCAGTACTTC.

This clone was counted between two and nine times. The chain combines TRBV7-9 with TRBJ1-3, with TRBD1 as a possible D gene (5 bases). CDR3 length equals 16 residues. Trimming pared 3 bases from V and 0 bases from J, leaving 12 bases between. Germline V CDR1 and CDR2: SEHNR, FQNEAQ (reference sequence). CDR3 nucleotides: TGTGCCAGCAGCTTGGGGGGTGGGAGCTCTGGAAACACCATATATTTT. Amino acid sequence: CASSLGGGSSGNTIYF.

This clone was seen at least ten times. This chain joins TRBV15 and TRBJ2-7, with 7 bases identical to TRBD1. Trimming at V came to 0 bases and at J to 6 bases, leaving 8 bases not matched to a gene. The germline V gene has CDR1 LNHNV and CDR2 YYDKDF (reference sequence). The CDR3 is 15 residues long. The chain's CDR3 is CATSRDTTGSGEQYF. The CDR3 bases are TGTGCCACCAGCAGAGATACGACAGGGTCTGGCGAGCAGTACTTC.

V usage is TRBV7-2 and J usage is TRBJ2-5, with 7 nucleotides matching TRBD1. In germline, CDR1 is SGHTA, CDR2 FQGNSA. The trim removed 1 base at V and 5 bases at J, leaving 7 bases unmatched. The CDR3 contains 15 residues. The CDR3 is CASSLEGTVWETQYF. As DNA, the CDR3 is TGTGCCAGCAGCTTAGAAGGGACAGTGTGGGAGACCCAGTACTTC.

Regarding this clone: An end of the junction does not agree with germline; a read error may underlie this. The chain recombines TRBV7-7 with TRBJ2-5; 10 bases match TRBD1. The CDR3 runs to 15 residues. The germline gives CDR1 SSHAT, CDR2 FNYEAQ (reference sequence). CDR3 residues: CASSPRQGAQETQYF. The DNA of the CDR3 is TGTGCTAGCAGCCCTCGACAGGGGGCCCAAGAGACCCAGTACTTC. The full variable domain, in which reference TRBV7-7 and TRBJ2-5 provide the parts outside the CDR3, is GAGVSQSPRYKVTKRGQDVTLRCDPISSHATLYWYQQALGQGPEFLTYFNYEAQPDKSGLPSDRFSAERPEGSISTLTIQRTEQRDSAMYRCASSPRQGAQETQYFGPGTRLLVL.

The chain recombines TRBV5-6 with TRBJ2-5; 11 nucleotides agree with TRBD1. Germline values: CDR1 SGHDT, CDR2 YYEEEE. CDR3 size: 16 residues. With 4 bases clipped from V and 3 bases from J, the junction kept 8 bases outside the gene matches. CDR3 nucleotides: TGTGCCAGCAGCCCCGGGGACAGGGGGTTTGAAGAGACCCAGTACTTC. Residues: CASSPGDRGFEETQYF.

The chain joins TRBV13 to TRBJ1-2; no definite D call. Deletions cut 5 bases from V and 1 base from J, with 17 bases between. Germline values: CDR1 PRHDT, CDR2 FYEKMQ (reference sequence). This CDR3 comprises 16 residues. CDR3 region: CASSLLEAEVNYGYTF. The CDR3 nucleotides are TGTGCCAGCAGCCTCCTCGAGGCAGAAGTTAACTATGGCTACACCTTC.

This CDR3 reads CASRWEYGYTF. In DNA, the CDR3 is TGTGCCAGCAGATGGGAATACGGCTACACCTTC. The gene calls are TRBV6-6 and TRBJ1-2; no clear D. The V gene's germline CDR1 is MNHNY and CDR2 SVGAGI (reference sequence). The V end lost 6 bases, the J end lost 8 bases, and 10 bases lay between the germline ends. This CDR3 region has 11 residues.

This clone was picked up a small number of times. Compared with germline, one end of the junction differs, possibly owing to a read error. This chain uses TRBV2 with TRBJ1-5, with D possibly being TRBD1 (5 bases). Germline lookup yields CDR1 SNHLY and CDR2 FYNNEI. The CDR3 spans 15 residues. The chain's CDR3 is CASKPRDVGNQPQHF. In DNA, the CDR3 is TGTGCAAGCAAGCCTAGGGACGTTGGGAATCAGCCCCAGCATTTT.

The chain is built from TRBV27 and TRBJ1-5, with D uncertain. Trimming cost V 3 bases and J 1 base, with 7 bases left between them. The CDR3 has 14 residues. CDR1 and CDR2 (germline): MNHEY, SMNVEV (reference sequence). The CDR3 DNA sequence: TGTGCCAGCAGTTTGGTGGGGAGCAATCAGCCCCAGCATTTT. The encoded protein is CASSLVGSNQPQHF.

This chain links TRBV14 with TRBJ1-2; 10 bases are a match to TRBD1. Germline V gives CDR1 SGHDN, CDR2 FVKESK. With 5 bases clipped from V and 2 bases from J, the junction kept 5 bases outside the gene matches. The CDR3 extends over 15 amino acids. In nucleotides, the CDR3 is TGTGCCAGCAGCGCCCGACAGGGGGCCAACTATGGCTACACCTTC. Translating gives CASSARQGANYGYTF.

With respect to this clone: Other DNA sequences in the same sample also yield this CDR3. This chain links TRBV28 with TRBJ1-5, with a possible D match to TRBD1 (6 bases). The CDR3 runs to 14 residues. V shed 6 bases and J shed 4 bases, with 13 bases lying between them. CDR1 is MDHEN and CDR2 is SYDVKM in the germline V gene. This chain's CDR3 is CASSIGTRNQPQHF. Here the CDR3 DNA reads TGTGCCAGCAGCATCGGGACAAGAAATCAGCCCCAGCATTTT. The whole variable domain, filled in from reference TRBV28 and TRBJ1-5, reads DVKVTQSSRYLVKRTGEKVFLECVQDMDHENMFWYRQDPGLGLRLIYFSYDVKMKEKGDIPEGYSVSREKKERFSLILESASTNQTSMYLCASSIGTRNQPQHFGDGTRLSIL.

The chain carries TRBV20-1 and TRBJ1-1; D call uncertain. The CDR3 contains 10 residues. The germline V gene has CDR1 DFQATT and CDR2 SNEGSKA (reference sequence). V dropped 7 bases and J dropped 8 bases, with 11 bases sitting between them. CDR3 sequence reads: CSGTHFEAFF. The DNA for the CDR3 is TGCAGTGGGACCCATTTCGAAGCTTTCTTT.

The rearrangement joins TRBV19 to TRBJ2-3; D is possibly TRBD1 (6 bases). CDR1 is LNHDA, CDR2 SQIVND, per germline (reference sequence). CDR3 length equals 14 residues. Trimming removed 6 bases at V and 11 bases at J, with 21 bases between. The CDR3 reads CASSQGMTQLRQYF. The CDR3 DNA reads TGTGCCAGTAGCCAGGGGATGACACAGTTGAGGCAGTATTTT.

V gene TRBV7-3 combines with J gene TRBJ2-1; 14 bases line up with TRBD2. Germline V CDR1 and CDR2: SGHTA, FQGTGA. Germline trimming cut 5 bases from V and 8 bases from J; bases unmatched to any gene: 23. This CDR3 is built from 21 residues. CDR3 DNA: TGTGCCAGCAGCCCCCCAGGCGTCTTCGTGGGACTAGCGGGAGCCAGCCATGAGCAGTTCTTC. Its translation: CASSPPGVFVGLAGASHEQFF.

CDR3 bases: TGTGCCTGGAGTGGCTCGGCTAGCGGGGGGGCAAAAGATACGCAGTATTTT. Residues: CAWSGSASGGAKDTQYF. This chain links TRBV30 with TRBJ2-3; 12 bases are shared with TRBD2. Germline V gene sequence: CDR1 GTSNPN, CDR2 SVGIG (reference sequence). The CDR3 runs to 17 residues. The V gene end was trimmed by 1 base and the J gene end by 5 bases; junction bases not matched to a gene: 10.